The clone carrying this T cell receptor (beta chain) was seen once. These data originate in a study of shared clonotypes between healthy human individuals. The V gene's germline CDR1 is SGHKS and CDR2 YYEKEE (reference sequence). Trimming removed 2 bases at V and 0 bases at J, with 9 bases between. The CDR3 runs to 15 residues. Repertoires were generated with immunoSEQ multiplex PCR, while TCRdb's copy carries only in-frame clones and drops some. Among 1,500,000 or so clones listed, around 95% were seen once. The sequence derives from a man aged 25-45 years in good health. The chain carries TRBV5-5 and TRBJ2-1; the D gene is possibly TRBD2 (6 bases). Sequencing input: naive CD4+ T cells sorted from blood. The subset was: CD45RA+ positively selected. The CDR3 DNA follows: TGTGCCAGCAGCTTTGACGGGAGCTCCTACAATGAGCAGTTCTTC. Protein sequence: CASSFDGSSYNEQFF.